Below are 18 T cell receptor beta chains sequenced from a single sample in a study of T cell clones after liver transplantation. Sequencing used immunoSEQ multiplex PCR; TCRdb keeps in-frame clones, though not all of them. The sample has some 2,200 clones; under 25% are singletons. Sequencing of dividing CFSE-low cells from the MLR defined alloreactive TCRbeta sequences. These TCRs' antigens remain unknown. What was sequenced was CD8+ T cells from cultured PBMCs. These receptors all come from a human patient who received a liver transplant. A share of the T cells may be of graft donor origin.

A remark on this clone: A junction boundary mismatches the germline segment, possibly from a read error. Other DNA sequences of this sample code for an identical CDR3. This chain connects TRBV9 to TRBJ1-2; D ambiguous. The CDR3 runs 13 residues. Germline V gene data show CDR1 as SGDLS and CDR2 as YYNGEE. In DNA, the CDR3 is TGTGCCAGCAGTGGAGAGGCAGTCTATGGCTACACCTTT. The encoded protein is CASSGEAVYGYTF.

The J gene is TRBJ2-1, the V gene TRBV7-8, with a tentative D call TRBD2 (6 bases). Between the trimmed V and J ends, which lost 4 bases and 10 bases, there was a span of 20 bases. CDR1 is SGHVS and CDR2 is FQNEAQ in the germline V gene. The CDR3 totals 15 residues. This CDR3 is CASSSAEGGFREQFF. In DNA, the CDR3 is TGTGCCAGCAGCTCCGCCGAGGGAGGCTTCAGAGAGCAGTTCTTC.

In regard to this clone: Germline and junction disagree at one end, which may indicate a read error. The chain carries TRBV5-4 and TRBJ2-7; tentatively, D is TRBD2 (6 bases). The CDR3 is 15 amino acids. Germline V gene sequence: CDR1 SGHNT, CDR2 YYREEE (reference sequence). The CDR3 is CANSPGPGSSYEQYF. In DNA form, the CDR3 reads TGCGCCAACAGCCCAGGACCCGGGAGCTCCTACGAGCAGTACTTC.

The chain is built from TRBV5-5 and TRBJ1-2; no clear D. This CDR3 spans 16 amino acids. Germline CDR1 reads SGHKS; CDR2 reads YYEKEE (reference sequence). With 6 bases removed from V and 4 bases from J, the gap between germline ends came to 22 bases. The CDR3 region is CASMYFISRKTYGYTF. The CDR3 nucleotides read TGTGCCAGCATGTATTTTATCTCGCGAAAGACCTATGGCTACACCTTC.

The chain has TRBV27 and TRBJ1-2; the D gene is possibly TRBD1 (5 bases). Germline V gene sequence: CDR1 MNHEY, CDR2 SMNVEV (reference sequence). V was clipped by 6 bases and J by 8 bases, with 16 bases between them. CDR3 size: 13 residues. The chain's CDR3 is CASRGEGMKGYTF. DNA of the CDR3: TGTGCCAGCAGGGGGGAGGGAATGAAAGGCTACACCTTC.

This clone turned up a few times. This chain joins TRBV4-2 and TRBJ1-3, with D possibly TRBD1 on 5 matching bases. V was cut by 4 bases and J by 4 bases, with 14 bases left in between. This CDR3 is built from 15 residues. Germline V lookup: CDR1 LGHNA, CDR2 YNFKEQ. Written as DNA, the CDR3 is TGTGCCAGCAGCCCCGGCCGGGGGGAGGGAAACACCATATATTTT. Protein sequence: CASSPGRGEGNTIYF.

By share, this clone counts as large. The genes are TRBV23-1 and TRBJ2-7; D might be TRBD1 or TRBD2, each matching 5 bases. TRBV23-1 is sorted into the ORF group, with uncertain function. The CDR3 sequence is 15 residues long. V dropped 0 bases and J dropped 1 base, with 10 bases sitting between them. The CDR3, as DNA: TGCGCCAGCAGTCAATCCTGGGGGTCTTCCTACGAGCAGTACTTC. Encoded protein: CASSQSWGSSYEQYF.

This clone has just a few counts. The chain joins TRBV28 to TRBJ1-2; D is perhaps TRBD1 (6 bases). Trimming stripped 0 bases from V and 6 bases from J, with 11 bases between. The CDR3 sequence is 14 residues long. The germline gives CDR1 MDHEN, CDR2 SYDVKM. DNA of the CDR3: TGTGCCAGCAGTTTATGGGGGACAAGGGATGGCTACACCTTC. It yields the protein CASSLWGTRDGYTF.

There are many counts of this clone. The V and J genes are TRBV6-5 and TRBJ2-1; D unclear. CDR1 is MNHEY and CDR2 is SVGAGI in the germline V gene. The CDR3 runs to 15 residues. Trimming took 2 bases from V and 2 from J, leaving 10 bases between them. The CDR3: CASSYPAGPYNEQFF. In nucleotides, the CDR3 is TGTGCCAGCAGTTACCCGGCAGGACCCTACAATGAGCAGTTCTTC.

This clone was seen only once. Only one base separates this from a far larger clonotype, so it likely reflects a read error. The gene calls are TRBV5-4 and TRBJ2-6; maybe TRBD1 (8 bases). This CDR3 has 17 residues. V was trimmed by 7 bases and J by 0 bases, leaving 17 bases between them. Germline V lookup: CDR1 SGHNT, CDR2 YYREEE (reference sequence). The CDR3 here is CASGGGQVISGANVLTF. DNA of the CDR3: TGTGCCAGCGGGGGGGGACAGGTTATCTCTGGGGCCAACGTCCTGACTTTC.

The rearrangement joins TRBV4-1 to TRBJ2-6; D call uncertain. The length of the CDR3 is 16 residues. The germline V gene has CDR1 MGHRA and CDR2 YSYEKL. Trimming shortened V by 5 bases and J by 5 bases, and 16 bases separated the two germline ends. CDR3 protein: CASSKEPQSRANVLTF. The CDR3 coding sequence is TGCGCCAGCAGCAAGGAACCACAAAGTCGGGCCAACGTCCTGACTTTC.

This clone is labeled medium-sized. This chain links TRBV9 with TRBJ2-7; 7 nucleotides match TRBD2. This CDR3 contains 14 residues. V lost 4 bases, J lost 2 bases, and 6 bases stayed unmatched. Per germline, CDR1 SGDLS and CDR2 YYNGEE. Here the CDR3 reads CASSIGEGPYEQYF. DNA for the CDR3: TGTGCCAGCAGCATCGGGGAGGGGCCCTACGAGCAGTACTTC.

V usage is TRBV28 and J usage is TRBJ2-1; D gene uncertain. The V end was cut by 3 bases, the J end by 1 base, with 13 bases between. In germline, CDR1 is MDHEN, CDR2 SYDVKM. The CDR3 spans 16 residues. The CDR3 DNA sequence: TGTGCCAGCAGTTTCCTCCCCGCAGGATCCTACAATGAGCAGTTCTTC. Its translation is CASSFLPAGSYNEQFF.

As concerns this clone: A far more abundant clone sits one base away, making this likely a read error. V is TRBV15 and J is TRBJ2-2; 8 bases are shared with TRBD1. The V segment lost 3 bases and the J segment 7 bases; nucleotides outside the gene matches: 4. This CDR3 region has 14 residues. Germline CDR1 reads LNHNV; CDR2 reads YYDKDF (reference sequence). The CDR3 spells CATSSDRGHGELFF. The CDR3 region has the DNA TGTGCCACCAGCAGTGACAGGGGCCACGGGGAGCTGTTTTTT.

Concerning this clone: Only one base separates this from a far larger clonotype, so it likely reflects a read error. Other DNA sequences in the same sample also yield this CDR3. The CDR3 is CASGAYEQYF. CDR3 nucleotides: TGTGCCAGCGGGGCCTACGAGCAGTACTTC. The rearrangement uses TRBV13 and TRBJ2-7; D is uncertain. CDR1 is PRHDT, CDR2 FYEKMQ, per germline (reference sequence). V was trimmed by 8 bases and J by 2 bases, leaving 4 bases between them. There are 10 residues in the CDR3. The whole variable domain, remainder taken from reference TRBV13 and TRBJ2-7, is AAGVIQSPRHLIKEKRETATLKCYPIPRHDTVYWYQQGPGQDPQFLISFYEKMQSDKGSIPDRFSAQQFSDYHSELNMSSLELGDSALYFCASGAYEQYFGPGTRLTVT.

This clone turned up a few times. A far larger clone is off by one base, so a read error is likely. The V gene is TRBV11-2, the J gene TRBJ2-6; D might be TRBD2 (9 bases). CDR1 is SGHAT, CDR2 FQNNGV, per germline. The CDR3 is 17 residues long. The chain's CDR3 is CARGGGQVISGANVLAF. CDR3 in DNA: TGTGCCCGCGGGGGGGGACAGGTTATCTCTGGGGCCAACGTCCTGGCTTTC.

This clone is categorized as medium-sized (0.01 to 0.1%). The chain is built from TRBV30 and TRBJ1-1; the D is unclear. Trimming shortened V by 0 bases and J by 1 base, and 3 bases separated the two germline ends. The CDR3 has 12 residues. Germline V gene lookup returns CDR1 GTSNPN and CDR2 SVGIG (reference sequence). The CDR3 protein is CAWSVSNTEAFF. The CDR3 coding sequence is TGTGCCTGGAGTGTCTCGAACACTGAAGCTTTCTTT.

A single count supports this clone. The chain joins TRBV28 to TRBJ1-5, with D maybe TRBD1 (5 bases). V was pared by 6 bases and J by 4 bases, with 22 bases between. CDR3 size: 17 residues. In germline, CDR1 is MDHEN, CDR2 SYDVKM. CDR3 nucleotide sequence: TGTGCCAGCAGATCATTGCGCGAGGGGATCTGGAATCAGCCCCAGCATTTT. Translated, it gives CASRSLREGIWNQPQHF.